This is a list of T cell receptor beta chains from one sample in a study of T cells in Graves' hyperthyroidism and ophthalmopathy. Using its own MiXCR run on the multiplex PCR reads, TCRdb lists one record per CDR3 protein. Of 600,000 or so distinct CDR3 sequences listed, 13% to 15% are singletons. Material: blood. The receptors were gathered from a woman under 30 with Graves' ophthalmopathy. CDR3s include the opening cysteine and the closing phenylalanine or tryptophan. The D gene is left open where the match is weak. Rows give clone size only sometimes, using once, few, many, or a class for an expanded clone.

D gene	V gene	clone size	J gene	CDR3 DNA	CDR3 protein
.	TRBV6-1	few	TRBJ2-7	TGTGCCAGCAGGGAGACATTCTCATCCTACGAGCAGTACTTC	CASRETFSSYEQYF
TRBD2	TRBV20-1	once	TRBJ2-3	TGCAGTGCTAGAGGGGTAGCGGGGCACACAGATACGCAGTATTTT	CSARGVAGHTDTQYF
.	TRBV11-2	few	TRBJ2-5	TGTGCCAGCAGCCCAAGTTGGGGGGCTGGGGAGACCCAGTACTTC	CASSPSWGAGETQYF
TRBD1	TRBV28	many	TRBJ1-2	TGTGCCAGCACCACTAATCCGGGACAGGGGCACTATGGCTACACCTTC	CASTTNPGQGHYGYTF
TRBD1	TRBV27	many	TRBJ1-4	TGTGCCAGCAGTTTTTCGGGACAGCAAAATGAAAAACTGTTTTTT	CASSFSGQQNEKLFF
.	TRBV9	.	TRBJ1-5	TGTGCCAGCAGCGTAGGGATGCATAGCAATCAGCCCCAGCATTTT	CASSVGMHSNQPQHF
.	TRBV28	.	TRBJ2-1	TGTGCCAGCAGTTCCTATGACCCTTCCTACAATGAGCAGTTCTTC	CASSSYDPSYNEQFF
TRBD2	TRBV20-1	.	TRBJ2-2	TGCAGTGCTGGGCCCGGACTAGCGAACACCGGGGAGCTGTTTTTT	CSAGPGLANTGELFF
TRBD2	TRBV20-1	many	TRBJ2-7	TGCAGTGCTCGGGGACTAGCGGAGCCCTACGAGCAGTACTTC	CSARGLAEPYEQYF
.	TRBV7-9	.	TRBJ2-5	TGTGCCAGCAGCTTGACAAACCAACTCGGGGGCACTGGGTACCAAGAGACCCAGTACTTC	CASSLTNQLGGTGYQETQYF
.	TRBV5-1	.	TRBJ2-1	TGCGCCAGCAGCTTGGCACAGGGTGGGGAGGAGTTCTTC	CASSLAQGGEEFF
TRBD2	TRBV6-1	many	TRBJ2-7	TGTGCCAGCAGTTCTGGACTAGCGGGAGGGGCCGAGCAGTACTTC	CASSSGLAGGAEQYF
TRBD1	TRBV20-1	few	TRBJ2-3	TGCAGTGCGGACAGGGGCCGCACAGATACGCAGTATTTT	CSADRGRTDTQYF
.	TRBV3-1	many	TRBJ2-5	TGTGCCAGCAGCCAACCCTCCGGGGAGACCCAGTACTTC	CASSQPSGETQYF
TRBD1	TRBV6-2/TRBV6-3	many	TRBJ1-5	TGTGCCAGCAGATATCACCCGCGACAGGGCCCCAATCAGCCCCAGCATTTT	CASRYHPRQGPNQPQHF
.	TRBV12-3/TRBV12-4	once	TRBJ2-7	TGTGCCAGCAGCCAAAGGACCGGTTACGAGCAGTACTTC	CASSQRTGYEQYF
TRBD2	TRBV5-4	few	TRBJ2-4	TGTGCCAGCAGTTTACGTGGAGCGGGAGACCCAAGACACATTCAGTACTTC	CASSLRGAGDPRHIQYF
.	TRBV6-1	many	TRBJ2-3	TGTGCCAGCAGTGAAAAGGGGGTCCTAGCCACTTGGGGAGATACGCAGTATTTT	CASSEKGVLATWGDTQYF
.	TRBV6-4	.	TRBJ2-7	TGTGCCAGCAGTGACGGCGACAGGCCCTACGAGCAGTACTTC	CASSDGDRPYEQYF
.	TRBV6-2/TRBV6-3	many	TRBJ2-7	TGTGCCAGCAGTCGTACCCTTGGCTACGAGCAGTACTTC	CASSRTLGYEQYF
.	TRBV5-8	few	TRBJ2-2	TGTGCCAGCAGCTTGGATCGGGGATCCAACACCGGGGAGCTGTTTTTT	CASSLDRGSNTGELFF
.	TRBV19	many	TRBJ1-6	TGTGCCAGTAGAGAGGGAGCACCATATAATTCACCCCTCCACTTT	CASREGAPYNSPLHF